The present TCR beta chain was sequenced within a study of cytomegalovirus exposure and HLA in healthy donors. Overall study context: Of the donors genotyped, several hundred in all, 75% to 85% fell in the Caucasian-associated ancestry cluster. Whole-study findings and limits: Certain indistinguishable V segments, among them TRBV6-2 and TRBV6-3, were excluded. Most TCR sequences were seen very rarely across donors, but some public TCRs occurred in many. Upon later analysis, TCR association rates were observed to vary by HLA locus, being highest for DRB1 and lowest for HLA-C.

Concerning this clone itself: Its antigen is not known.

The V segment lost 10 bases and the J segment 3 bases; nucleotides outside the gene matches: 2. The CDR3 runs to 13 residues. Germline V gene data show CDR1 as PRHDT and CDR2 as FYEKMQ (reference sequence). A multiplex PCR was run with 60 Vbeta primers and 13 Jbeta primers. Only in-frame clones appear in the TCRdb table, and some are missing; sequencing was by immunoSEQ multiplex PCR. The table gives approximately 120,000 clones; the top ten clones make up 1% of it. This sequence originates from a man aged 18 to 30 in good health and CMV-seronegative. Sequenced material: PBMCs. This chain uses TRBV13 with TRBJ1-3; 11 bases are shared with TRBD1. The CDR3 nucleotides are TGTGCCACGGGACAGGGGGATGGAAACACCATATATTTT. Its protein is CATGQGDGNTIYF.